One sample yielded the 12 T cell receptor beta chains listed below, sequenced in a study of blood T cell repertoires in COVID-19. Here immunoSEQ multiplex PCR was the method, and the copy in TCRdb shows in-frame clones only, minus some. The table shows roughly 290,000 clones, with approximately 92% occurring only once. The sequencing sample was made of peripheral blood. These receptors originate from a woman aged 30 to 39 with COVID-19, enrolled during active disease.

The genes are TRBV7-2 and TRBJ2-4; D might be TRBD2 (7 bases). This CDR3 region has 18 residues. Germline V gene data show CDR1 as SGHTA and CDR2 as FQGNSA. The V gene lost 5 bases and the J gene lost 0 bases, with 20 bases spanning the gap. The CDR3 is CASSQLRGGGLAKNIQYF. The CDR3 DNA reads TGTGCCAGCAGCCAACTCCGAGGGGGGGGCCTAGCCAAAAACATTCAGTACTTC.

This clone appeared a single time. The V and J genes are TRBV12-3 or TRBV12-4 and TRBJ2-5; D perhaps matches TRBD1 (6 bases). V was shortened by 3 bases and J by 7 bases, with 9 bases between the two germline ends. This CDR3 comprises 12 residues. The CDR3 nucleotides read TGTGCCAGCAGTTTTCCAGGGGCGACCCAGTACTTC. Translating gives CASSFPGATQYF.

The J gene is TRBJ2-3, the V gene TRBV11-1, with D possibly matching TRBD2 (6 bases). The germline V gene has CDR1 SGHAT and CDR2 FQDESV (reference sequence). The CDR3 has 12 residues. Trimming left V 2 bases short and J 6 bases short, with 6 bases between. CDR3 DNA: TGTGCCAGCAGCTTACTAGCGGATACGCAGTATTTT. It codes for CASSLLADTQYF.

This clone has more than one count but fewer than ten. This rearrangement joins TRBV3-1 (or the pseudogene TRBV3-2) to TRBJ1-6; 8 nucleotides match TRBD1. Trimming cost V 0 bases and J 0 bases; bases outside gene matches: 4. Germline CDR1 LGHDT, CDR2 YNNKEL (reference sequence). The CDR3 has 18 amino acids. CDR3 nucleotides: TGTGCCAGCAGCCAAGATAGGACAGGGAGCTCCTATAATTCACCCCTCCACTTT. Protein product: CASSQDRTGSSYNSPLHF.

This clone was found once. The chain carries TRBV6-2 or TRBV6-3 and TRBJ2-3, with 14 positions matching TRBD2. Germline CDR1 is MNHEY and CDR2 is SVGEGT. This CDR3 has 15 residues. V shed 5 bases, J shed 6 bases, and the junction held 4 bases outside the gene matches. The CDR3 reads CASSRTSGRKDTQYF. Here the CDR3 DNA reads TGTGCCAGCAGTCGGACTAGCGGGAGGAAGGATACGCAGTATTTT.

This clone was found a few times. V gene TRBV27 combines with J gene TRBJ2-1; 10 bases match TRBD2. V was pared by 6 bases and J by 9 bases, with 14 bases of the junction left unmatched. Germline V gene sequence: CDR1 MNHEY, CDR2 SMNVEV (reference sequence). This CDR3 has 16 residues. CDR3 sequence (DNA): TGTGCCAGCAGCTTGCTTCGAGCGGGAGGGCCCGGTGAGCAGTTCTTC. It codes for CASSLLRAGGPGEQFF.

This chain connects TRBV30 to TRBJ2-3, with 8 bases aligning to TRBD2. V was clipped by 5 bases and J by 5 bases; unmatched bases: 6. This CDR3 contains 13 residues. Germline CDR1 and CDR2: GTSNPN and SVGIG (reference sequence). Written as DNA, the CDR3 is TGTGCCTGGGAAGCGGGAGCCGGAGATACGCAGTATTTT. This sequence encodes CAWEAGAGDTQYF.

The J gene is TRBJ2-3, the V gene TRBV5-1, with D maybe TRBD1 (5 bases). Trimming took off 0 bases at V and 1 base at J, with 9 bases between the two ends. There are 15 residues in the CDR3. The germline CDR1 and CDR2 sequences are SGHRS and YFSETQ. CDR3 region: CASSLVATGTDTQYF. CDR3 DNA: TGCGCCAGCAGCTTGGTGGCGACAGGCACAGATACGCAGTATTTT.

This sequence joins TRBV6-1 and TRBJ2-3; 9 bases match TRBD2. Germline CDR1 reads MNHNS; CDR2 reads SASEGT. J gave up 4 bases and V 2 bases, and 7 bases lay outside the gene matches. CDR3 length equals 16 residues. The CDR3 DNA reads as TGTGCCAGCAGTGAATCAAGCGGGAGGTACGCAGATACGCAGTATTTT. This encodes CASSESSGRYADTQYF.

This chain uses TRBV28 with TRBJ2-5; 9 bases line up with TRBD2. The germline V gene encodes CDR1 MDHEN and CDR2 SYDVKM. The CDR3 spans 17 residues. Germline trimming cut 2 bases from V and 3 bases from J; bases unmatched to any gene: 10. The CDR3 region has the DNA TGTGCCAGCAGTTTAGTACTCCAGACTAGCGGAAAAGAGACCCAGTACTTC. Its protein product is CASSLVLQTSGKETQYF.

J is TRBJ2-7 and V is TRBV7-8, with 9 bases aligning to TRBD1. With 1 base clipped from V and 5 bases from J, the junction kept 3 bases outside the gene matches. This CDR3 spans 14 amino acids. The V gene's germline CDR1 is SGHVS and CDR2 FQNEAQ. This chain's CDR3 is CASSLGDRVDEQYF. The CDR3 bases are TGTGCCAGCAGCTTAGGGGACAGGGTCGACGAGCAGTACTTC.

The chain couples TRBV7-6 to TRBJ1-6, with D unclear. There are 16 residues in the CDR3. Trimming took 0 bases from V and 7 from J, leaving 13 bases between them. Per germline, CDR1 SGHVS and CDR2 FNYEAQ. CDR3 DNA: TGTGCCAGCAGCTTAGCGTCCGGGCGAGGGAATTCACCCCTCCACTTT. Translating gives CASSLASGRGNSPLHF.